The entry that follows covers one T cell receptor beta chain sequence. The data were taken from a study of blood T cell repertoires in COVID-19. For the study at large: Researchers got acute and convalescent COVID-19 samples from the United States, Italy and Spain.

Clones were read by immunoSEQ multiplex PCR, and TCRdb kept only the in-frame ones, dropping some. In the table there are approximately 240,000 clones, 82% of which are singletons. The clonotype was recovered from a woman of 80 years or more with active or convalescent COVID-19. The sample consisted of peripheral blood.

CDR3 region: CASSSWTDSYEQYF. The CDR3 DNA follows: TGCGCCAGCAGCTCTTGGACAGACTCCTACGAGCAGTACTTC. The rearrangement uses TRBV5-1 and TRBJ2-7; possibly TRBD1 for D (6 bases). Germline values: CDR1 SGHRS, CDR2 YFSETQ. Deletions cut 3 bases from V and 0 bases from J, with 10 bases between. The CDR3 is 14 residues long. The full variable domain, completed using reference TRBV5-1 and TRBJ2-7, is KAGVTQTPRYLIKTRGQQVTLSCSPISGHRSVSWYQQTPGQGLQFLFEYFSETQRNKGNFPGRFSGRQFSNSRSEMNVSTLELGDSALYLCASSSWTDSYEQYFGPGTRLTVT.